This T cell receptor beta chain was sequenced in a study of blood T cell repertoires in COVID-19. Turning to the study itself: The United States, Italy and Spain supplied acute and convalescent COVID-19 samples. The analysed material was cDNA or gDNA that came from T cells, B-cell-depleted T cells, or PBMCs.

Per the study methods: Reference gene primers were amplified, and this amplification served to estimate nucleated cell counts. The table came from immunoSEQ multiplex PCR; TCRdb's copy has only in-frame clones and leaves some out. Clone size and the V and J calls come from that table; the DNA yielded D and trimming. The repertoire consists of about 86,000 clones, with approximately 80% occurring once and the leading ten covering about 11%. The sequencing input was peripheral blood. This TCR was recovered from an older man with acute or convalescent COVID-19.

The CDR3 region is CASSIATLALSYEQYF. In DNA, the CDR3 is TGTGCCAGCAGCATAGCGACCCTGGCCTTGTCCTACGAGCAGTACTTC. The J gene is TRBJ2-7, the V gene TRBV6-2 or TRBV6-3; tentative D call: TRBD2 (5 bases). CDR1 is MNHEY and CDR2 is SVGEGT in the germline V gene. Trimming stripped 6 bases from V and 1 base from J, with 19 bases between. CDR3 length: 16 residues.